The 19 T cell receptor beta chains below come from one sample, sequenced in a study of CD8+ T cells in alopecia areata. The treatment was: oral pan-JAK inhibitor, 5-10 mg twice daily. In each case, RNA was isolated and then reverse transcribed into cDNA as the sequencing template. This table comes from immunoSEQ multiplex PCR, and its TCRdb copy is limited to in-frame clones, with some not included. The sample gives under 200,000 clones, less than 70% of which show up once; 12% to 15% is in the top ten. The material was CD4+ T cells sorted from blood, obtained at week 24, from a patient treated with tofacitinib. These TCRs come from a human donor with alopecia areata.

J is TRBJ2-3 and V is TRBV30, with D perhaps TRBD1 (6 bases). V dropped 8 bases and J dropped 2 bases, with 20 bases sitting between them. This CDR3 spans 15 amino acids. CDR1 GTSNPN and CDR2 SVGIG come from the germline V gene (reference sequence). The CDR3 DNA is TGTGCCAGGCAAACAGGGCGAGAGTACACAGATACGCAGTATTTT. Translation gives CARQTGREYTDTQYF.

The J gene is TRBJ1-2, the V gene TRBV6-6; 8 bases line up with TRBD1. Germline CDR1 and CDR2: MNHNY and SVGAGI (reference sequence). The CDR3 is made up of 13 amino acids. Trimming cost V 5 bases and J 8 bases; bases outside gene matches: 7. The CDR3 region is CASSTQGAQGYTF. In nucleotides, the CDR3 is TGTGCCAGCAGTACTCAGGGGGCTCAAGGCTACACCTTC.

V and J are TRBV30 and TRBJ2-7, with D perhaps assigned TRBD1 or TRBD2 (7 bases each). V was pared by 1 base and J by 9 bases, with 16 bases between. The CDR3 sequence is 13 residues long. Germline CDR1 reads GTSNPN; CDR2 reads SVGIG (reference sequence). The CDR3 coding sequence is TGTGCCTGGAGTGGCCAACAGGGGAGGGGGCAGTACTTC. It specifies CAWSGQQGRGQYF.

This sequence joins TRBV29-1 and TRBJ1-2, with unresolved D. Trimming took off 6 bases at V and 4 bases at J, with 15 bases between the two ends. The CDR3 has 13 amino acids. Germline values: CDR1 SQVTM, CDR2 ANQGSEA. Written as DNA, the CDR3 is TGCAGCGTATCTCGAGGACGCTCCTATGGCTACACCTTC. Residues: CSVSRGRSYGYTF.

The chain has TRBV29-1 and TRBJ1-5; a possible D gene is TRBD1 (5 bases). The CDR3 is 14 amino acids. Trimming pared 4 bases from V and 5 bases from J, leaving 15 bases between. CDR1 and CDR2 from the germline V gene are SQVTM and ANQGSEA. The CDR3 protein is CSVGFGAGDQPQHF. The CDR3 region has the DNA TGCAGCGTTGGTTTTGGGGCAGGTGATCAGCCCCAGCATTTT.

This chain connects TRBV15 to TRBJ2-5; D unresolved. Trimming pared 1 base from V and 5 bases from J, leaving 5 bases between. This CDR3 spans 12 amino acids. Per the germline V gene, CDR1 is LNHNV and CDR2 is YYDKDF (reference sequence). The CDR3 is CATSRVGETQYF. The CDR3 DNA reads TGTGCCACCAGCAGAGTTGGTGAGACCCAGTACTTC.

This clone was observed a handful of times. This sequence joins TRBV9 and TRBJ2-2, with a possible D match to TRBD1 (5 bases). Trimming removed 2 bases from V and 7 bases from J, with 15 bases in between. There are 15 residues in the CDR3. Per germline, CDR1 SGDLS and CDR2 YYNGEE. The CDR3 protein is CASSVLSRRVGELFF. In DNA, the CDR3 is TGTGCCAGCAGCGTCCTTTCCCGCAGGGTCGGGGAGCTGTTTTTT.

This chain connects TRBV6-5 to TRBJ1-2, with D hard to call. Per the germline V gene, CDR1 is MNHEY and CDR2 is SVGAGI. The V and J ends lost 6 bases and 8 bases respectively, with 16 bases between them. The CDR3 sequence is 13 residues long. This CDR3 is CASSRRRRVGYTF. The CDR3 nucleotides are TGTGCCAGCAGCCGACGTCGAAGGGTGGGCTACACCTTC.

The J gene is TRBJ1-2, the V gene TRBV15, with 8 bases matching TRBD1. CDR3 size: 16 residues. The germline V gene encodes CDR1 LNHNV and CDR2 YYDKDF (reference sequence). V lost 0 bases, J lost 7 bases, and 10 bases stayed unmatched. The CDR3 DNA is TGTGCCACCAGCAGAGATGCGGGGACAGGTCTCTCTGGCTACACCTTC. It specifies CATSRDAGTGLSGYTF.

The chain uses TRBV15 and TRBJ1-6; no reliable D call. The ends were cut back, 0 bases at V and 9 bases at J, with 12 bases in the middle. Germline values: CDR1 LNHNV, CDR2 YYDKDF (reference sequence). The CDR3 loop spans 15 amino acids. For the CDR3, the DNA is TGTGCCACCAGCAGAGAAACGGGTTTAGTTTCACCCCTCCACTTT. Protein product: CATSRETGLVSPLHF. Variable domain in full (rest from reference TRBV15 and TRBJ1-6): DAMVIQNPRYQVTQFGKPVTLSCSQTLNHNVMYWYQQKSSQAPKLLFHYYDKDFNNEADTPDNFQSRRPNTSFCFLDIRSPGLGDTAMYLCATSRETGLVSPLHFGNGTRLTVT.

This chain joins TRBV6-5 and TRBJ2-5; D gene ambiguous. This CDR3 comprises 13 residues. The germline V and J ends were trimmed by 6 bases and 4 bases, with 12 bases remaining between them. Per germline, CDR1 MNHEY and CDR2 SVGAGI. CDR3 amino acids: CASSPREPETQYF. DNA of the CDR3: TGTGCCAGCAGCCCACGCGAGCCAGAGACCCAGTACTTC.

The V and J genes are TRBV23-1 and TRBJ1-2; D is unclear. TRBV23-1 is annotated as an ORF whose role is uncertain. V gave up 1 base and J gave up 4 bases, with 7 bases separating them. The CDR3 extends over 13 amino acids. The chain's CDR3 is CASSQFTIYGYTF. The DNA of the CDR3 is TGCGCCAGCAGTCAATTTACCATCTATGGCTACACCTTC.

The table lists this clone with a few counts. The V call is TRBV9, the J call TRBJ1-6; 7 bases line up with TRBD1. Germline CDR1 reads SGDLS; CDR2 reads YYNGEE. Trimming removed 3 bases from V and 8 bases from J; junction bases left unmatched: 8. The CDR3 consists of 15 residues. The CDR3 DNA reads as TGTGCCAGCAGCGCTCAGACAGGGATCTATTCACCCCTCCACTTT. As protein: CASSAQTGIYSPLHF.

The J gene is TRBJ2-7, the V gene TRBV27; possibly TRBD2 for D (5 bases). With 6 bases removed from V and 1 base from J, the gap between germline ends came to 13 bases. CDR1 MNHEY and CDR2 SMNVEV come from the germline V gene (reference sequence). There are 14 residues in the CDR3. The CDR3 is CASSRARESYEQYF. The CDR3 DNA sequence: TGTGCCAGCAGCCGCGCCCGGGAATCCTACGAGCAGTACTTC.

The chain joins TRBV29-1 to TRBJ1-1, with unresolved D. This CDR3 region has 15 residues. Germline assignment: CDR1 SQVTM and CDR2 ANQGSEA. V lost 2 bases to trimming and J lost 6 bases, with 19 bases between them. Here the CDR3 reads CSVELRLGSVPEAFF. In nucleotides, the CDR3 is TGCAGCGTTGAACTACGACTCGGATCGGTGCCTGAAGCTTTCTTT.

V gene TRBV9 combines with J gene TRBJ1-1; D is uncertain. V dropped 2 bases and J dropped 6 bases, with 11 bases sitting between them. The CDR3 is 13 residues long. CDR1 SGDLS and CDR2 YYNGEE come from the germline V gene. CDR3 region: CASSVDPYAEAFF. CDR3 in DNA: TGTGCCAGCAGCGTTGACCCCTACGCTGAAGCTTTCTTT.

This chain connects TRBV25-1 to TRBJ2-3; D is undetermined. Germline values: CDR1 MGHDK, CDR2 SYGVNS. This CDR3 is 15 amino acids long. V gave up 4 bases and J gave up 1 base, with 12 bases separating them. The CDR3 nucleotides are TGTGCCAGCAGTGGATTTGGGCGCGGCACAGATACGCAGTATTTT. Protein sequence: CASSGFGRGTDTQYF.

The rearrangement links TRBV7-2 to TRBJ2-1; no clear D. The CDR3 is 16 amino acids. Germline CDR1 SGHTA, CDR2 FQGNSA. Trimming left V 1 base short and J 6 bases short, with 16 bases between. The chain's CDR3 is CASSLVGPANINEQFF. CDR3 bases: TGTGCCAGCAGCTTAGTCGGACCGGCCAACATCAATGAGCAGTTCTTC.

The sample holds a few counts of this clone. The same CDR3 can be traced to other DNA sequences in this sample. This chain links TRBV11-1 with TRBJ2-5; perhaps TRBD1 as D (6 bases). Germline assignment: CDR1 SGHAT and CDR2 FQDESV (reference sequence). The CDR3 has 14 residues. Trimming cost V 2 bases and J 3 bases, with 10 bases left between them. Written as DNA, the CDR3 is TGTGCCAGCAGCTTAAGGGGACAAAAAGAGACCCAGTACTTC. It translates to CASSLRGQKETQYF.